This entry lists 27 T cell receptor beta chains sequenced from one sample in a study of spatial heterogeneity in lung cancer. TCRdb re-called the 5' RACE reads through MiXCR, storing one row per CDR3 protein. The sample yields about 120,000 distinct CDR3 sequences, approximately 12% seen once. Described time point: blood at routine non-recurrence follow-up after resection. Whole RNA, isolated from tumor, nontumor lung or frozen PBMC, was sequenced without prior sorting. The specimen was PBMCs, collected at follow-up. All receptors come from a male donor with early-stage non-small cell lung cancer.

This clonotype was recorded many times. V and J are TRBV29-1 and TRBJ1-4; D perhaps matches TRBD1 (5 bases). Germline CDR1 reads SQVTM; CDR2 reads ANQGSEA. The V and J ends lost 6 bases and 4 bases respectively, with 15 bases between them. The CDR3 extends over 14 amino acids. CDR3 coding DNA: TGCAGCGTCCTACGGGACGCAAATAATGAAAAACTGTTTTTT. This sequence encodes CSVLRDANNEKLFF.

This clonotype was counted at least ten times. The chain is built from TRBV27 and TRBJ1-2; D is perhaps TRBD1 (6 bases). V lost 5 bases to trimming and J lost 4 bases, with 14 bases between them. Per germline, CDR1 MNHEY and CDR2 SMNVEV (reference sequence). The CDR3 runs 14 residues. DNA for the CDR3: TGTGCCAGCAGTCAGACGACAGGTGGCTATGGCTACACCTTC. This sequence encodes CASSQTTGGYGYTF.

This clonotype was recorded at least ten times. The V call is TRBV5-1, the J call TRBJ2-3; D not certain. This CDR3 contains 14 residues. Per germline, CDR1 SGHRS and CDR2 YFSETQ. V lost 5 bases to trimming and J lost 0 bases, with 10 bases between them. CDR3 residues: CASRGVKSTDTQYF. In DNA form, the CDR3 reads TGCGCCAGCAGGGGCGTAAAGAGCACAGATACGCAGTATTTT. Combining the CDR3 with reference TRBV5-1 and TRBJ2-3 gives the whole variable domain KAGVTQTPRYLIKTRGQQVTLSCSPISGHRSVSWYQQTPGQGLQFLFEYFSETQRNKGNFPGRFSGRQFSNSRSEMNVSTLELGDSALYLCASRGVKSTDTQYFGPGTRLTVL.

The chain recombines TRBV3-1 with TRBJ1-2; D may be TRBD1 (6 bases). The V and J ends lost 3 bases and 6 bases respectively, with 14 bases between them. The CDR3 sequence is 14 residues long. The germline V gene has CDR1 LGHDT and CDR2 YNNKEL (reference sequence). The CDR3 loop reads CASSHRGSSHGYTF. CDR3 coding DNA: TGTGCCAGCAGCCACAGGGGCTCTTCACATGGCTACACCTTC.

This clonotype was found a few times. V gene TRBV5-6 combines with J gene TRBJ1-2; 7 nucleotides align to TRBD1. V lost 5 bases and J lost 4; bases outside the gene matches: 11. Germline V gene sequence: CDR1 SGHDT, CDR2 YYEEEE. The CDR3 has 15 amino acids. In DNA, the CDR3 is TGTGCCAGCAGTCGGGCCGGGACAGCGTCCTATGGCTACACCTTC. Translated, it gives CASSRAGTASYGYTF.

There are many counts of this clonotype. The genes are TRBV11-2 and TRBJ1-1; D gene ambiguous. With 5 bases removed from V and 6 bases from J, the gap between germline ends came to 10 bases. Germline V gene data show CDR1 as SGHAT and CDR2 as FQNNGV. The CDR3 covers 12 residues. CDR3 sequence: CASSPRGPEAFF. In DNA, the CDR3 is TGTGCCAGCAGCCCCCGTGGGCCTGAAGCTTTCTTT.

The chain has TRBV2 and TRBJ1-4; no reliable D call. This CDR3 has 15 residues. In germline, CDR1 is SNHLY, CDR2 FYNNEI. The V end was cut by 4 bases, the J end by 5 bases, with 14 bases between. The CDR3 nucleotides are TGTGCCAGCAGTGCCCTGACGGGTTCAAATGAAAAACTGTTTTTT. It codes for CASSALTGSNEKLFF. Variable domain in full (rest from reference TRBV2 and TRBJ1-4): EPEVTQTPSHQVTQMGQEVILRCVPISNHLYFYWYRQILGQKVEFLVSFYNNEISEKSEIFDDQFSVERPDGSNFTLKIRSTKLEDSAMYFCASSALTGSNEKLFFGSGTQLSVL.

The chain links TRBV28 to TRBJ1-6; D is ambiguous. The germline V gene encodes CDR1 MDHEN and CDR2 SYDVKM. The CDR3 consists of 15 residues. Trimming pared 3 bases from V and 7 bases from J, leaving 13 bases between. DNA of the CDR3: TGTGCCAGCAGTTTGGAACAGCGTCGAAATTCACCCCTCCACTTT. Protein product: CASSLEQRRNSPLHF.

The genes are TRBV6-5 and TRBJ1-4; D is undetermined. CDR3 size: 15 residues. Looked up from germline, CDR1 is MNHEY and CDR2 is SVGAGI. Deletions cut 0 bases from V and 6 bases from J, with 11 bases between. The CDR3 loop reads CASSYSTGRHEKLFF. The CDR3 DNA sequence: TGTGCCAGCAGTTACTCGACGGGGAGGCATGAAAAACTGTTTTTT.

This chain joins TRBV29-1 and TRBJ1-6; TRBD1 might be the D (6 bases). CDR1 is SQVTM, CDR2 ANQGSEA, per germline. The ends were cut back, 6 bases at V and 7 bases at J, with 13 bases in the middle. This CDR3 region has 13 residues. This chain's CDR3 is CSVQNTGNSPLHF. Here the CDR3 DNA reads TGCAGCGTCCAAAATACAGGGAATTCACCCCTCCACTTT.

A note on this clonotype: The missing conserved phenylalanine or tryptophan at the end of this CDR3 makes a read error likely. DNA of the CDR3: TGTGCCAGCAGCCAAGGTCGGAGAGGTGGCTACACCTCC. It is translated as CASSQGRRGGYTS. The chain has TRBV14 and TRBJ1-2; D is uncertain. The V gene's germline CDR1 is SGHDN and CDR2 FVKESK. The CDR3 loop spans 13 amino acids. V was cut by 1 base and J by 7 bases, with 10 bases left in between.

The chain joins TRBV2 to TRBJ1-5, with TRBD1 matching 11 bases. The trim removed 6 bases at V and 6 bases at J, leaving 7 bases unmatched. The CDR3 has 15 amino acids. Germline CDR1 and CDR2: SNHLY and FYNNEI. The CDR3 DNA reads TGTGCCAGCAGAGGACAGGGGGCCTTATCTCAGCCCCAGCATTTT. Translated, it gives CASRGQGALSQPQHF.

The chain recombines TRBV20-1 with TRBJ2-7; D might be TRBD2 (5 bases). The CDR3 has 15 residues. The germline V gene encodes CDR1 DFQATT and CDR2 SNEGSKA (reference sequence). Trimming took 5 bases from V and 9 from J, leaving 26 bases between them. The CDR3 is CSAGGSGDVLRGQYF. DNA of the CDR3: TGCAGTGCTGGCGGGTCTGGAGATGTTCTACGAGGGCAGTACTTC.

This clonotype was seen at least ten times. The chain recombines TRBV6-5 with TRBJ2-7; 8 bases are shared with TRBD1. The CDR3 extends over 13 amino acids. Germline lookup yields CDR1 MNHEY and CDR2 SVGAGI. V dropped 7 bases and J dropped 4; count of bases not matched to a gene: 6. The CDR3 DNA sequence: TGTGCCAGCACGGGGACAGGTTCTTACGAGCAGTACTTC. Its protein is CASTGTGSYEQYF.

This chain links TRBV5-6 with TRBJ1-2; a weak D match, TRBD1 (6 bases). Germline-derived CDR1 and CDR2 are SGHDT and YYEEEE. The germline V and J ends were trimmed by 4 bases and 5 bases, with 21 bases remaining between them. This CDR3 contains 16 residues. The CDR3 loop reads CASSVPRDTDPYGYTF. CDR3 bases: TGTGCCAGCAGCGTCCCCCGGGACACAGATCCTTATGGCTACACCTTC.

This rearrangement joins TRBV4-3 to TRBJ2-2; the D is unclear. V lost 1 base and J 3 bases, leaving 9 bases between the germline ends. CDR1 and CDR2 (germline): LGHNA, YSLEER. The CDR3 is 15 residues long. The CDR3 region has the DNA TGCGCCAGCAGCCAAGGGGTGTCCGACACCGGGGAGCTGTTTTTT. Translation gives CASSQGVSDTGELFF.

This clonotype has only a few counts. The chain joins TRBV5-1 to TRBJ2-5; the D is unclear. The CDR3 is made up of 14 amino acids. The V end was cut by 4 bases, the J end by 2 bases, with 12 bases between. CDR1 SGHRS and CDR2 YFSETQ come from the germline V gene. In nucleotides, the CDR3 is TGCGCCAGCAGCACCGGAACTGATCAAGAGACCCAGTACTTC. Encoded protein: CASSTGTDQETQYF.

This clonotype was seen a handful of times. The chain employs TRBV24-1 and TRBJ2-7; perhaps TRBD1 as D (5 bases). V lost 1 base, J lost 5 bases, and 8 bases lay in between. This CDR3 is 13 amino acids long. Looked up from germline, CDR1 is KGHDR and CDR2 is SFDVKD. The chain's CDR3 is CATSDLRGNEQYF. DNA for the CDR3: TGTGCCACCAGTGATTTAAGGGGCAACGAGCAGTACTTC.

This clonotype was seen a handful of times. The chain joins TRBV19 to TRBJ1-4, with TRBD1 matching 9 bases. This CDR3 has 15 amino acids. After removal of 10 bases from V and 4 bases from J, the junction contained 10 bases not matched to a gene. Germline CDR1 is LNHDA and CDR2 is SQIVND (reference sequence). This CDR3 is CATGQGRTYNEKLFF. In DNA, the CDR3 is TGTGCCACTGGACAGGGGCGTACATATAATGAAAAACTGTTTTTT. The full variable domain, its missing parts supplied by reference TRBV19 and TRBJ1-4, is DGGITQSPKYLFRKEGQNVTLSCEQNLNHDAMYWYRQDPGQGLRLIYYSQIVNDFQKGDIAEGYSVSREKKESFPLTVTSAQKNPTAFYLCATGQGRTYNEKLFFGSGTQLSVL.

This clonotype was found many times. The gene calls are TRBV5-1 and TRBJ2-7; D call uncertain. The CDR3 length is 14 residues. Germline V gene lookup returns CDR1 SGHRS and CDR2 YFSETQ. Trimming shortened V by 4 bases and J by 2 bases, and 13 bases separated the two germline ends. The CDR3 nucleotides are TGCGCCAGCAGCGCCGCAGGACCTCCCTACGAGCAGTACTTC. This sequence encodes CASSAAGPPYEQYF.

This clonotype was found many times. The V call is TRBV15, the J call TRBJ2-3; no clear D. The germline CDR1 and CDR2 sequences are LNHNV and YYDKDF (reference sequence). The ends were cut back, 1 base at V and 4 bases at J, with 3 bases in the middle. This CDR3 region has 12 residues. The CDR3 region is CATSRVADTQYF. CDR3 nucleotide sequence: TGTGCCACCAGCAGAGTGGCAGATACGCAGTATTTT.

The chain joins TRBV28 to TRBJ2-7; 12 bases agree with TRBD1. Germline lookup yields CDR1 MDHEN and CDR2 SYDVKM. The V segment lost 6 bases and the J segment 6 bases; nucleotides outside the gene matches: 12. The CDR3 extends over 16 amino acids. The CDR3 reads CASRALLGQGAFEQYF. Written as DNA, the CDR3 is TGTGCCAGCAGGGCGCTCTTGGGACAGGGGGCTTTCGAGCAGTACTTC.

A few counts support this clonotype. Here the CDR3 reads CASSQLTGREAFF. In DNA, the CDR3 is TGCGCCAGCAGCCAATTGACAGGGAGGGAAGCTTTCTTT. The V and J genes are TRBV4-3 and TRBJ1-1, with 7 bases aligning to TRBD1. Germline loops: CDR1 LGHNA, CDR2 YSLEER. Unmatched junction bases numbered 5, after V lost 2 bases and J lost 8 bases. CDR3 length: 13 amino acids.

At least ten counts were recorded for this clonotype. The gene calls are TRBV11-2 and TRBJ1-1; D not resolved. Germline V lookup: CDR1 SGHAT, CDR2 FQNNGV. There are 13 residues in the CDR3. Between the trimmed V and J ends, which lost 8 bases and 5 bases, there was a span of 15 bases. The CDR3 DNA reads TGTGCCAGCGGGCCCGGGGTTAGGACTGAAGCTTTCTTT. This sequence encodes CASGPGVRTEAFF.

The rearrangement joins TRBV6-2 or TRBV6-3 to TRBJ2-5, with D tentatively TRBD2 (7 bases). V lost 3 bases and J lost 5, with 19 bases in between. Germline-derived CDR1 and CDR2 are MNHEY and SVGEGT. The CDR3 extends over 16 amino acids. DNA of the CDR3: TGTGCCAGCAGTTATGACCCCTGGGGGGGCCTGGAGACCCAGTACTTC. Protein: CASSYDPWGGLETQYF.

The V and J genes are TRBV6-2 or TRBV6-3 and TRBJ2-4; D may be TRBD2 (5 bases). Per the germline V gene, CDR1 is MNHEY and CDR2 is SVGEGT. V shed 7 bases and J shed 8 bases, with 15 bases lying between them. The CDR3 extends over 13 amino acids. The CDR3, as DNA: TGTGCCAGCACCGACACGGGATCGGACATTCAGTACTTC. It yields the protein CASTDTGSDIQYF.

This clonotype was counted at least ten times. The chain joins TRBV20-1 to TRBJ1-6, with D possibly being TRBD1 (5 bases). The V and J ends lost 6 bases and 6 bases respectively, with 9 bases between them. In germline, CDR1 is DFQATT, CDR2 SNEGSKA (reference sequence). This CDR3 contains 12 residues. The CDR3 protein is CSAWTPNSPLHF. Here the CDR3 DNA reads TGCAGTGCCTGGACACCTAATTCACCCCTCCACTTT.